A single sample gave rise to the 3 T cell receptor beta chains below, sequenced in a study of T cells in Graves' hyperthyroidism and ophthalmopathy. TCR beta CDR3 regions were amplified from RNA transcripts. HTBI primers were the set used in a first-round RT-PCR of the TCR CDR3. TCRdb called the multiplex PCR reads again in MiXCR, with one record for every CDR3 protein. The profile covers 300,000 to 450,000 distinct CDR3 sequences, with around 25% appearing a single time and more than 60% taken by the ten largest. Sequences were obtained from blood. These TCRs come from a man in his forties or fifties with Graves' hyperthyroidism.

This CDR3 is CASAQVGAGGDRGTQYF. In DNA, the CDR3 is TGCGCCAGCGCTCAGGTCGGGGCGGGAGGCGACCGGGGGACCCAGTACTTC. The rearrangement joins TRBV4-1 to TRBJ2-5, with 8 bases matching TRBD2. Germline assignment: CDR1 MGHRA and CDR2 YSYEKL. Trimming took 8 bases from V and 7 from J; bases not matched to a gene: 21. There are 17 residues in the CDR3.

The gene calls are TRBV6-1 and TRBJ2-5, with 7 nucleotides matching TRBD2. The CDR3 has 16 residues. Losses at the gene ends were 8 bases for V and 7 bases for J; bases not matched to a gene: 19. Germline V gives CDR1 MNHNS, CDR2 SASEGT. CDR3 amino acids: CASLLMGGTRPGTQYF. Written as DNA, the CDR3 is TGTGCCAGCCTCCTTATGGGGGGGACCCGACCGGGGACCCAGTACTTC.

The rearrangement uses TRBV6-2 or TRBV6-3 and TRBJ2-7; D is possibly TRBD2 (6 bases). The ends were cut back, 6 bases at V and 3 bases at J, with 12 bases in the middle. The CDR3 runs 13 residues. CDR1 and CDR2 (germline): MNHEY, SVGEGT. The CDR3: CASRRGAFYEQYF. CDR3 in DNA: TGTGCCAGCAGGCGCGGGGCCTTCTACGAGCAGTACTTC.